The entry below gives a single TCR beta chain sequence along with its context. This sample stems from a study of blood T cell repertoires in COVID-19. Across the study: Sample material is recorded as cDNA or gDNA derived from T cells, B-cell-depleted T cells, or PBMCs.

Germline CDR1 MDHEN, CDR2 SYDVKM. The V and J ends lost 2 bases and 4 bases, in that order; junction bases with no gene match: 6. CDR3 length: 15 residues. Some clones are missing from TCRdb's copy, which holds only in-frame ones; the method was immunoSEQ multiplex PCR. The table has under 300,000 clones, roughly 84% seen once. The sequence was collected from a woman between 40 and 55 years old who had recovered from COVID-19. This chain links TRBV28 with TRBJ2-3, with 7 nucleotides matching TRBD2. The source material was peripheral blood. This CDR3 is CASSLRAGLADTQYF. The CDR3 DNA is TGTGCCAGCAGTTTACGGGCCGGACTAGCAGATACGCAGTATTTT.